This TCR beta chain was identified during a study of control samples from healthy donors and cancer patients. The protocol was immunoSEQ multiplex PCR, while the TCRdb copy is restricted to in-frame clones and leaves out a portion. The repertoire holds roughly 55,000 clones, with roughly 90% as singletons. J gave up 2 bases and V 3 bases, and 7 bases lay outside the gene matches. Germline V gene data show CDR1 as SGDLS and CDR2 as YYNGEE. The CDR3 spans 15 residues. V is TRBV9 and J is TRBJ1-1; 7 bases are shared with TRBD1. Material for sequencing was PBMCs. This receptor was taken from a middle-aged man with colorectal cancer. CDR3 loop: CASSARDSLNTEAFF. CDR3 DNA: TGTGCCAGCAGCGCCCGGGACAGCCTAAACACTGAAGCTTTCTTT.